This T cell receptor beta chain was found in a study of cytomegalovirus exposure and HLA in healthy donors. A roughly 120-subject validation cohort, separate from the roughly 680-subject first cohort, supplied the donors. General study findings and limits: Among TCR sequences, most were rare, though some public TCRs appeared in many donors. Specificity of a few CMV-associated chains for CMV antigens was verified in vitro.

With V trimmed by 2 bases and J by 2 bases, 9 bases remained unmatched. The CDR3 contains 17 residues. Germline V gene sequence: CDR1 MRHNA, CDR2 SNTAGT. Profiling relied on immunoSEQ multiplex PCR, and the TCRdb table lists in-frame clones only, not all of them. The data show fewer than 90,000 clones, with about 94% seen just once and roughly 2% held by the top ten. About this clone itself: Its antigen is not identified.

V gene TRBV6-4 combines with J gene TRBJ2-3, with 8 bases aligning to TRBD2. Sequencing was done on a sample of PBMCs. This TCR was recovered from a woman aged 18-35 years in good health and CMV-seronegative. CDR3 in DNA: TGTGCCAGCAGTGACGAGGGAGGCGGGGGGCACACAGATACGCAGTATTTT. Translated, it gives CASSDEGGGGHTDTQYF.